A selection of T cell receptor beta chains follows, all from one sample in a study of persistence of HIV-infected CD4 T cells. Using immunoSEQ multiplex PCR, the repertoire was profiled, and TCRdb retains in-frame clones only, with some absent. The table lists tens of thousands of clones, around 82% of them singletons, with over 12% in the top ten. For these TCRs, the target antigens are not known. The sample here was CD4+ T cells sorted from PBMCs after roughly 18-hour stimulation, taken from a patient who received antiretroviral therapy. The receptors here all came from an adult man with HIV who was CMV-seropositive. Each CDR3 is given with its conserved first and last residue. The D gene is left open where the match is weak. Size is stated for part of the rows, as once, few or many counts, or as a class when the clone is expanded.

v_call	d_call	j_call	clone_size	cdr3_nt	cdr3_aa
TRBV4-3	-	TRBJ2-7	-	TGCGCCAGCAGCGCCCAGGTGTACCGCGAGCAGTACTTC	CASSAQVYREQYF
TRBV6-5	-	TRBJ2-5	-	TGTGCCAGCAGCCGCAACGGACCCCAAGAGACCCAGTACTTC	CASSRNGPQETQYF
TRBV30	-	TRBJ1-6	once	TGTGCCTGGAGTCCCGGGGGGTCGTACTATAATTCACCCCTCCACTTT	CAWSPGGSYYNSPLHF
TRBV3-1/TRBV3-2	-	TRBJ1-1	-	TGTGCCAGCAGCCAAGTACCGGGACGGATCACTGAAGCTTTCTTT	CASSQVPGRITEAFF
TRBV14	TRBD1	TRBJ2-7	-	TGTGCCAGTGACAGGGGTTACGAGCAGTACTTC	CASDRGYEQYF
TRBV19	-	TRBJ1-1	-	TGTGCCAGTAGTGAGGGCCGACGGAAGAACACTGAAGCTTTCTTT	CASSEGRRKNTEAFF
TRBV6-4	-	TRBJ1-1	few	TGTGCCAGCAGTGCCTCTTACGAGGGGAACACTGAAGCTTTCTTT	CASSASYEGNTEAFF
TRBV6-5	-	TRBJ1-1	-	TGTGCCAGCAGGGAGCGCGGGAACACTGAAGCTTTCTTT	CASRERGNTEAFF
TRBV4-2	-	TRBJ2-5	-	TGTGCCAGCAGCCAAGAGGGGAAGGGGGAGACCCAGTACTTC	CASSQEGKGETQYF
TRBV30	-	TRBJ2-5	-	TGTGCCTGGAGTGTCCCAGGGGCGCGATGGTTGGAGACCCAGTACTTC	CAWSVPGARWLETQYF
TRBV6-5	-	TRBJ1-1	few	TGTGCCAGCAGTTACTCAGTCCCCAGGAACACTGAAGCTTTCTTT	CASSYSVPRNTEAFF
TRBV28	-	TRBJ2-7	-	TGTGCCAGCAGTTACCCGGGTCAGGGTCCCTACGAGCAGTACTTC	CASSYPGQGPYEQYF
TRBV6-5	-	TRBJ2-7	-	TGTGCCAGCAAACGGACAGACTCCTACGAGCAGTACTTC	CASKRTDSYEQYF
TRBV6-2/TRBV6-3	-	TRBJ1-1	-	TGTGCCAGCAGTTACCTTCTCGCGGGGGGGAGTGAAGCTTTCTTT	CASSYLLAGGSEAFF
TRBV25-1	-	TRBJ1-6	-	TGTGCCAGCAGTCACAGGCAACATAATTCACCCCTCCACTTT	CASSHRQHNSPLHF
TRBV5-1	-	TRBJ1-4	-	TGCGCCAGCGGGAAAGGACAGCTAAATGAAAAACTGTTTTTT	CASGKGQLNEKLFF
TRBV14	-	TRBJ1-2	-	TGTGCCAGCAGCCAAGGGGGACGGACCTATGGCTACACCTTC	CASSQGGRTYGYTF
TRBV6-5	-	TRBJ2-2	-	TGTGCCAGCACTGGGGCGAACACCGGGGAGCTGTTTTTT	CASTGANTGELFF
TRBV14	-	TRBJ1-4	-	TGTGCCAGCAGCCAAGATGGAACAGGGAAGGCTGAAAAACTGTTTTTT	CASSQDGTGKAEKLFF
TRBV18	-	TRBJ1-5	-	TGTGCCAGCTCATTGGACAGACATAGCAATCAGCCCCAGCATTTT	CASSLDRHSNQPQHF
TRBV7-2	TRBD2	TRBJ2-1	-	TGTGCCAGCAGGCGGGGGGGCCTCTACAATGAGCAGTTCTTC	CASRRGGLYNEQFF
TRBV9	-	TRBJ2-5	-	TGTGCCAGCAGCGTGGGGCTTAGCGGCGCACGGGGCCCTGGGGAGACCCAGTACTTC	CASSVGLSGARGPGETQYF
TRBV14	-	TRBJ2-3	-	TGTGCCAGCAGCCAACACAGGGGAGGGGATACGCAGTATTTT	CASSQHRGGDTQYF
TRBV6-1	-	TRBJ2-7	once	TGTGCCAGCAGTGACCACTGGGCGGAAACGGTGCAGTACTTC	CASSDHWAETVQYF
TRBV7-6	TRBD1	TRBJ2-7	-	TGTGCCAGCAGCCCGGACAGGGGGGGTCTATACGAGCAGTACTTC	CASSPDRGGLYEQYF
TRBV5-5	-	TRBJ1-5	-	TGTGCCAGCAGCCTTGAAGTCCACAATCAGCCCCAGCATTTT	CASSLEVHNQPQHF
TRBV7-3	TRBD2	TRBJ2-1	-	TGTGCCAGCAGCTTAAGCGGGAGGGGGTACAATGAGCAGTTCTTC	CASSLSGRGYNEQFF
TRBV12-3/TRBV12-4	TRBD1	TRBJ1-5	-	TGTGCCAGCGCGGGACAGAGCAATCAGCCCCAGCATTTT	CASAGQSNQPQHF
TRBV5-1	-	TRBJ2-6	-	TGCGCCAGCAGCTTGGACGGGGCCAACGTCCTGACTTTC	CASSLDGANVLTF
TRBV7-2	-	TRBJ1-1	-	TGTGCCAGCAGCCTCCGGACAGTAACTGAAGCTTTCTTT	CASSLRTVTEAFF
TRBV10-3	-	TRBJ1-3	few	TGTGCCTCCTATAAGGGCAACTCTGGAAACACCATATATTTT	CASYKGNSGNTIYF
TRBV14	-	TRBJ1-6	few	TGTGCCAGCAGCCAAGGCAGGGGTAATTCACCCCTCCACTTT	CASSQGRGNSPLHF
TRBV28	-	TRBJ1-1	-	TGTGCCAGCAGTCTTATGAACACTGAAGCTTTCTTT	CASSLMNTEAFF
TRBV5-1	-	TRBJ1-4	-	TGCGCCAGCAGCTTGAATCCGCGGACAGCAACTAATGAAAAACTGTTTTTT	CASSLNPRTATNEKLFF
TRBV13	-	TRBJ1-6	-	TGTGCCAGCAGCCCAAATAAGGGTTATAATTCACCCCTCCACTTT	CASSPNKGYNSPLHF
TRBV19	-	TRBJ1-2	once	TGTGCCAGTAGTATAGATCTCCCAACAGGTGCTAACTATGGCTACACCTTC	CASSIDLPTGANYGYTF
TRBV3-1/TRBV3-2	TRBD2	TRBJ2-5	-	TGTGCCAGCAGCCGAGCAGCGGGGGACCAAGAGACCCAGTACTTC	CASSRAAGDQETQYF